This is a list of T cell receptor beta chains from one sample in a study of blood T cell repertoires in COVID-19. This table comes from immunoSEQ multiplex PCR, and its TCRdb copy is limited to in-frame clones, with some not included. The sample gives 150,000 to 200,000 clones, 85% to 90% of which show up once; 2.7% is in the top ten. Sequences were obtained from peripheral blood. Receptors originate from a man in his forties or fifties with active or convalescent COVID-19. Both conserved end residues are part of each CDR3. D genes are given only for firm matches. Clone size is not always given. Where it is, it says once, few, many or a class for expanded clones.

CDR3nt | CDR3aa | v_gene | abundance | j_gene | d_gene
TGTGCCAGCAGTGAAGCTGGGAGGGACTATGGCTACACCTTC | CASSEAGRDYGYTF | TRBV2 | . | TRBJ1-2 | .
TGTGCCAGCAGCCTCGACTCGAGCTCTGGAAACACCATATATTTT | CASSLDSSSGNTIYF | TRBV3-1/TRBV3-2 | few | TRBJ1-3 | .
TGCGCCAGCAGTGATTTCAAAGCGGGGGGTACCTACGAGCAGTACTTC | CASSDFKAGGTYEQYF | TRBV10-1 | . | TRBJ2-7 | TRBD2
TGTGCCAGCAGGGAACAGTATAATTCACCCCTCCACTTT | CASREQYNSPLHF | TRBV2 | . | TRBJ1-6 | .
TGTGCCAGCAGTCCGCCAGGGACAGGGGAGCAGTTCTTC | CASSPPGTGEQFF | TRBV12-3/TRBV12-4 | . | TRBJ2-1 | TRBD1
TGTGCCACCAGTGATTTTTACGGCGAGGGTATGCAGTTCTTC | CATSDFYGEGMQFF | TRBV24-1 | once | TRBJ2-1 | .
TGTGCCAGTACAAAGCGGGGGGAAGGGGATACGCAGTATTTT | CASTKRGEGDTQYF | TRBV19 | . | TRBJ2-3 | TRBD2
TGTGCCAGCAGTGAAAACCCAGGGAACGGTCAGCCCCAGCATTTT | CASSENPGNGQPQHF | TRBV2 | once | TRBJ1-5 | .
TGTGCCAGCAGCCCAAGTAGGGGGGGACTATGGTCTGGGGCCCAGTACTTC | CASSPSRGGLWSGAQYF | TRBV11-2 | . | TRBJ2-5 | .
TGTGCCATCAGTTCTCACTCCTCTGGAAACACCATATATTTT | CAISSHSSGNTIYF | TRBV10-3 | . | TRBJ1-3 | .
TGTGCCAGCAGCGGGGGGACAGGGAACACCGGGGAGCTGTTTTTT | CASSGGTGNTGELFF | TRBV7-9 | . | TRBJ2-2 | TRBD1
TGTGCCAGCAGCTTAGATCTTCGAGCGGGGCAGTACTTC | CASSLDLRAGQYF | TRBV11-2 | . | TRBJ2-7 | .
TGTGCCAGCATAGCGACAACCTCCTACAATGAGCAGTTCTTC | CASIATTSYNEQFF | TRBV28 | . | TRBJ2-1 | .
TGTGCCTGGAGCCCTCTTACAGGGTTGAGCAATCAGCCCCAGCATTTT | CAWSPLTGLSNQPQHF | TRBV30 | . | TRBJ1-5 | .
TGTGCCAGCAGGACAGGGGTGTCGGTTGAGCAGTTCTTC | CASRTGVSVEQFF | TRBV2 | . | TRBJ2-1 | TRBD1
TGCGCCAGCAGCTTACAGGGTCGAGAAGCTTTCTTT | CASSLQGREAFF | TRBV5-1 | . | TRBJ1-1 | .
TGTGCCACCCCGCTTAGTCCCGAACACCGGGGAGCTGTTTTT | CATPLSPEHRGAVF | TRBV24-1 | . | TRBJ2-2 | .
TGTGCCAGCAGCTTCTCATCCGGACAGGGGTTATACTTC | CASSFSSGQGLYF | TRBV7-2 | . | TRBJ2-5 | TRBD1
TGTGCTAGTGGTTTGTCCGGGACAATGCATGAAAAACTGTTTTTT | CASGLSGTMHEKLFF | TRBV12-5 | once | TRBJ1-4 | .
TGTGCCTCAGGGACAGCTAACTATGGCTACACCTTC | CASGTANYGYTF | TRBV28 | . | TRBJ1-2 | TRBD1
TGCGCCAGTAATCCTAGCGGGGGCTACAATGAGCAGTTCTTC | CASNPSGGYNEQFF | TRBV5-1 | . | TRBJ2-1 | TRBD2
TGTGCCACCAGAGGCCCTAGCTTAAACAATGAGCAGTTCTTC | CATRGPSLNNEQFF | TRBV15 | . | TRBJ2-1 | .
TGTGCCAGCAGCGGACGAACAGGGGGCTTGGAGGGCTACACCTTC | CASSGRTGGLEGYTF | TRBV9 | once | TRBJ1-2 | TRBD1
TGTGCCAGCAGCTTGGTTTGGGTCGGGGGCAATCAGCCCCAGCATTTT | CASSLVWVGGNQPQHF | TRBV5-4 | . | TRBJ1-5 | .
TGTGCCAGCAGCTCGCCCCTTGGGGCACCTGGAAACACCATATATTTT | CASSSPLGAPGNTIYF | TRBV11-1 | . | TRBJ1-3 | .
TGTGCCAGCAGGACAGGGATCGGTGGCAATCAGCCCCAGCATTTT | CASRTGIGGNQPQHF | TRBV6-5 | . | TRBJ1-5 | TRBD1
TGTGCCAGCAGTTTAGCGAGGGATTCACCCCTCCACTTT | CASSLARDSPLHF | TRBV12-3/TRBV12-4 | . | TRBJ1-6 | .
TGCGCCAGCAGCCGTGGGACAGGGAGGACCGGGGAGCTGTTTTTT | CASSRGTGRTGELFF | TRBV4-1 | . | TRBJ2-2 | TRBD1
TGCGCCAGCAGCCAAGAATTGGCAGACTACTACGAGCAGTACTTC | CASSQELADYYEQYF | TRBV4-3 | . | TRBJ2-7 | .
TGCGCCAGCAGCGATCCCCGGGACAGTCTAACCTACGAGCAGTACTTC | CASSDPRDSLTYEQYF | TRBV5-1 | . | TRBJ2-7 | TRBD1
TGTGCCAGCAGCGTAGAAATGGCGTCGGGAGATACGCAGTATTTT | CASSVEMASGDTQYF | TRBV9 | . | TRBJ2-3 | .
TGTGCCAGCAGTGCCGGGCGGGGGCCCCTCCACTTT | CASSAGRGPLHF | TRBV2 | once | TRBJ1-6 | .
TGCGCCAGCAGCCAAGCAGGGGCCGGAGAAAAACTGTTTTTT | CASSQAGAGEKLFF | TRBV4-3 | . | TRBJ1-4 | .
TGCAGCGTTGAAGTGCTTCAGGGGGTGGGGGAGCAGTACTTC | CSVEVLQGVGEQYF | TRBV29-1 | . | TRBJ2-7 | TRBD1
TGTGCCAGCAGCCACACAGGGAACACTGAAGCTTTCTTT | CASSHTGNTEAFF | TRBV6-6 | . | TRBJ1-1 | .
TGTGCCTCCTCATACAGGGGAGGTAATGAAAAACTGTTTTTT | CASSYRGGNEKLFF | TRBV2 | few | TRBJ1-4 | TRBD1
TGTGCCTGGAGCACAGGGGGGCTAGGTAATGAAAAACTGTTTTTT | CAWSTGGLGNEKLFF | TRBV30 | . | TRBJ1-4 | TRBD1
TGCGCCAGCAGCGTCCTAGAATCCACAGATACGCAGTATTTT | CASSVLESTDTQYF | TRBV5-1 | . | TRBJ2-3 | .
TGTGCCTGGAGCGAGACAGGGATCCCTAGATCACCCCTCCACTTT | CAWSETGIPRSPLHF | TRBV30 | few | TRBJ1-6 | TRBD1
TGCACCAGCAGCCAAGGGAGGGGAAGTAGCAATCAGCCCCAGCATTTT | CTSSQGRGSSNQPQHF | TRBV1 | . | TRBJ1-5 | .
TGTGCCAGCAGTCGGACTTGGACCGGGGAGCTGTTTTTT | CASSRTWTGELFF | TRBV2 | . | TRBJ2-2 | .
TGCGCCAGCAGCCAAGTAGTCAGGGTGAACGAGCAGTACTTC | CASSQVVRVNEQYF | TRBV4-1 | . | TRBJ2-7 | .
TGTGCCAGCAGCTTAGGCGGGGGAGCGGACATTCAGTACTTC | CASSLGGGADIQYF | TRBV13 | . | TRBJ2-4 | .
TGCAGCGTCTCCGCCCAGGTTGTAGATACGCAGTATTTT | CSVSAQVVDTQYF | TRBV29-1 | . | TRBJ2-3 | .
TGTGCCAGCAGCCGGCCGGGACAGCAAGAGACCCAGTACTTC | CASSRPGQQETQYF | TRBV5-4 | . | TRBJ2-5 | TRBD1
TGTGCCAGCAGTTACACAGGGGGAGTCAATCAGCCCCAGCATTTT | CASSYTGGVNQPQHF | TRBV6-5 | . | TRBJ1-5 | TRBD1
TGCGCCAGCAGTCCCTTGGGCGGGGTGCTCCAAGAGACCCAGTACTTC | CASSPLGGVLQETQYF | TRBV4-1 | . | TRBJ2-5 | .
TGTGCCAGCAGCTTGGGGGCTAGCGGGGGCGAGCAGTACTTC | CASSLGASGGEQYF | TRBV5-5 | . | TRBJ2-7 | TRBD2
TGCGCCAGCAGCCAAGGGGCAGTCAATGAGCAGTTCTTC | CASSQGAVNEQFF | TRBV4-3 | . | TRBJ2-1 | .
TGTGCCAGCAGCGAGGACACCGGGGAGCTGTTTTTT | CASSEDTGELFF | TRBV5-5 | . | TRBJ2-2 | .
TGTGCCAGCAGTCTCCGGGACAGGGGTGAAAAACTGTTTTTT | CASSLRDRGEKLFF | TRBV6-5 | . | TRBJ1-4 | TRBD1
TGCGCCAGCAGCCAGAGTGGGGTAGGGGCCCTTAACTATGGCTACACCTTC | CASSQSGVGALNYGYTF | TRBV4-1 | . | TRBJ1-2 | .
TGCGCCAGCAGCTTGACTGGACAGGGAACAGATACGCAGTATTTT | CASSLTGQGTDTQYF | TRBV5-1 | . | TRBJ2-3 | TRBD1
TGTGCCAGTAAGGGGACAGGGTACATGAACACTGAAGCTTTCTTT | CASKGTGYMNTEAFF | TRBV19 | few | TRBJ1-1 | TRBD1
TGTGCCAGCAGCGCGTCACGAGGGATCTCTGGAAACACCATATATTTT | CASSASRGISGNTIYF | TRBV5-5 | . | TRBJ1-3 | .
TGTGCCAGCAGTTACGGGACTTACTACCAAGAGACCCAGTACTTC | CASSYGTYYQETQYF | TRBV6-2/TRBV6-3 | . | TRBJ2-5 | .
TGTGCCAGCAGCTACACAGATACGCAGTATTTT | CASSYTDTQYF | TRBV12-3/TRBV12-4 | . | TRBJ2-3 | .
TGTGCCAGTAGTATTTACGGCTATGGCTACACCTTC | CASSIYGYGYTF | TRBV19 | . | TRBJ1-2 | .